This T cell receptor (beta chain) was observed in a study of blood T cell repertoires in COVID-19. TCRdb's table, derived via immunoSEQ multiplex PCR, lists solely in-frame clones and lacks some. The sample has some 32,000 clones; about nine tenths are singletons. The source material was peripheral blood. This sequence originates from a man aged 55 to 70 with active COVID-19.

In DNA form, the CDR3 reads TGTGCCAGCAGTTTCTTAAATGGCTACACCTTC. This gives the protein CASSFLNGYTF. The chain is built from TRBV28 and TRBJ1-2, with D uncertain. V dropped 3 bases and J dropped 6 bases, with 5 bases sitting between them. CDR1 and CDR2 from the germline V gene are MDHEN and SYDVKM. This CDR3 region has 11 residues.